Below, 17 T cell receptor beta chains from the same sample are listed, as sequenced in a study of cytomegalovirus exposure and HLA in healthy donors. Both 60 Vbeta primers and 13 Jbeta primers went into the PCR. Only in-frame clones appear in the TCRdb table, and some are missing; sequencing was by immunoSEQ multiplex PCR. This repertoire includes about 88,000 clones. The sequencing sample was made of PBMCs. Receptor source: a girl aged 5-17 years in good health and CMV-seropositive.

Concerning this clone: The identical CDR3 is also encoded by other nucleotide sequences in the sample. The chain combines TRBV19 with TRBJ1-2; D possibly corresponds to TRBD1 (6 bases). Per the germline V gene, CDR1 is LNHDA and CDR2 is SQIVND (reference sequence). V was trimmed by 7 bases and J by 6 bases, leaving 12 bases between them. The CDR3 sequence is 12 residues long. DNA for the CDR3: TGTGCCAGTACCACAGGGAAGGATGGCTACACCTTC. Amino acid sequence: CASTTGKDGYTF.

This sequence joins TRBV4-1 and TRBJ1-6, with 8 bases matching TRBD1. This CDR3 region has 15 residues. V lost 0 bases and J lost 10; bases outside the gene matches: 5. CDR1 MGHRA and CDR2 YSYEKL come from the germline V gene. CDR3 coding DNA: TGCGCCAGCAGCCAAGATGAGACAGGGGCATCACCCCTCCACTTT. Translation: CASSQDETGASPLHF.

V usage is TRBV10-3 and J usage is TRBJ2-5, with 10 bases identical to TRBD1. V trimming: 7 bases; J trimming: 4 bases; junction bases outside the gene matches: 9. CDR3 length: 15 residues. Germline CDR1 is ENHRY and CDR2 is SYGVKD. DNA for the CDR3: TGTGCCATCAATCCGGGACAGGGGTCCCCAGAGACCCAGTACTTC. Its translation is CAINPGQGSPETQYF.

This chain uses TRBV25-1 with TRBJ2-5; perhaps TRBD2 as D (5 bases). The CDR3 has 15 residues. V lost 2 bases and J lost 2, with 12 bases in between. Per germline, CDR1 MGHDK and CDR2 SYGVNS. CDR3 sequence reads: CASSEAGRLQETQYF. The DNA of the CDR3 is TGTGCCAGCAGTGAAGCCGGACGACTACAAGAGACCCAGTACTTC. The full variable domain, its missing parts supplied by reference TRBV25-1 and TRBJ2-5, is EADIYQTPRYLVIGTGKKITLECSQTMGHDKMYWYQQDPGMELHLIHYSYGVNSTEKGDLSSESTVSRIRTEHFPLTLESARPSHTSQYLCASSEAGRLQETQYFGPGTRLLVL.

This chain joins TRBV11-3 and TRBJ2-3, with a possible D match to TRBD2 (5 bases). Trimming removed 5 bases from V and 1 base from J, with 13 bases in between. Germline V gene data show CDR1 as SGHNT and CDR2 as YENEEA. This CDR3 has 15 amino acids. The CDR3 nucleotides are TGTGCCAGCAGCCCTCGGGGTGCAGGCACAGATACGCAGTATTTT. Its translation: CASSPRGAGTDTQYF.

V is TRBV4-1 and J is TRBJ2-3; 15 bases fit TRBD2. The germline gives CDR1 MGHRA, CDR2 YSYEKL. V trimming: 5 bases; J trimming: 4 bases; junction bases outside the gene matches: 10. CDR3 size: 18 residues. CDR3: CASSKGLAGGQLADTQYF. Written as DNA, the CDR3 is TGCGCCAGCAGCAAAGGACTAGCGGGGGGGCAATTGGCAGATACGCAGTATTTT.

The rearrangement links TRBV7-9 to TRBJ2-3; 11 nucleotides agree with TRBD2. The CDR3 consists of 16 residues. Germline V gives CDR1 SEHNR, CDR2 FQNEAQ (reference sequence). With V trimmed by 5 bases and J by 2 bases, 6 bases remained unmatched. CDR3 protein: CASSQLAGDLTDTQYF. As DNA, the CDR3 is TGTGCCAGCAGCCAACTAGCGGGGGACCTCACAGATACGCAGTATTTT.

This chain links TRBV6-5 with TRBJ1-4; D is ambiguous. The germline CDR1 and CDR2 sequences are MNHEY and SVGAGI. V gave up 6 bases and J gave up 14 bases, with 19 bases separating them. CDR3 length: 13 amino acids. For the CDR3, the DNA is TGTGCCAGCAGCGGTGGAATCCCCGGGATGCTGTTTTTT. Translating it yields CASSGGIPGMLFF.

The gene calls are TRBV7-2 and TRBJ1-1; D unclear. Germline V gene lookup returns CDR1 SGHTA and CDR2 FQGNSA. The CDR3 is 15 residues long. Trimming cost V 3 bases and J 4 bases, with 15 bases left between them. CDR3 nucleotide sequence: TGTGCCAGCAGCTTGGGCCCTACCCCTATCACTGAAGCTTTCTTT. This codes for CASSLGPTPITEAFF.

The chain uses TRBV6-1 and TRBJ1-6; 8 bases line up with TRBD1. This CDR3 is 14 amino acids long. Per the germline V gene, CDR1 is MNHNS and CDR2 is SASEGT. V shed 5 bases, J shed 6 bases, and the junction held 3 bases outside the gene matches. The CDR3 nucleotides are TGTGCCAGCAGTTGGACAGGGCTTAATTCACCCCTCCACTTT. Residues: CASSWTGLNSPLHF.

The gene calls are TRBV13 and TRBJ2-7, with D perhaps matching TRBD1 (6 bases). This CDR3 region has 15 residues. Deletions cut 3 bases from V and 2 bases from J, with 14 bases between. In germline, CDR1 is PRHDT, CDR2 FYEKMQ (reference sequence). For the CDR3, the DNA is TGTGCCAGCAGCTTGCCGTCCAGGGGCGCCTACGAGCAGTACTTC. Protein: CASSLPSRGAYEQYF.

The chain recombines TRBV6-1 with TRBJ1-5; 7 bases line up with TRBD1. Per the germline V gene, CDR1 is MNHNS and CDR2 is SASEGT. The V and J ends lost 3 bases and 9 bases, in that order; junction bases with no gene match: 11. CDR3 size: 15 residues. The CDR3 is CASSELGTVIRPQHF. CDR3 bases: TGTGCCAGCAGTGAGTTGGGGACAGTTATCAGGCCCCAGCATTTT.

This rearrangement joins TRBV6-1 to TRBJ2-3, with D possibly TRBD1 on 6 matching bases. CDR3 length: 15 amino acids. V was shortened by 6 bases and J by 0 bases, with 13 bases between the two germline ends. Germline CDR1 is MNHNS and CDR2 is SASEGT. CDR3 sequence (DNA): TGTGCCAGCAGCACCGGGACACCTAGCACAGATACGCAGTATTTT. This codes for CASSTGTPSTDTQYF.

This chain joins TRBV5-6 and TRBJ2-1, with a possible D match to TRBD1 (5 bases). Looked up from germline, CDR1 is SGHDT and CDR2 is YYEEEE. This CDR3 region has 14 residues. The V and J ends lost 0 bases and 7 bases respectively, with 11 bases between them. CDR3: CASSLGYQGNEQFF. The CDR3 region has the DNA TGTGCCAGCAGCTTGGGGTACCAGGGAAATGAGCAGTTCTTC. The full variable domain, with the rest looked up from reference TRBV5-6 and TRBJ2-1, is DAGVTQSPTHLIKTRGQQVTLRCSPKSGHDTVSWYQQALGQGPQFIFQYYEEEERQRGNFPDRFSGHQFPNYSSELNVNALLLGDSALYLCASSLGYQGNEQFFGPGTRLTVL.

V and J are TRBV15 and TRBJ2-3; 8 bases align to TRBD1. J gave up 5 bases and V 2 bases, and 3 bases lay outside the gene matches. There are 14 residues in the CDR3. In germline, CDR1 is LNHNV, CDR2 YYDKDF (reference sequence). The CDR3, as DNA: TGTGCCACCAGCAGACGGACAGGGCGAGATACGCAGTATTTT. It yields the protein CATSRRTGRDTQYF.

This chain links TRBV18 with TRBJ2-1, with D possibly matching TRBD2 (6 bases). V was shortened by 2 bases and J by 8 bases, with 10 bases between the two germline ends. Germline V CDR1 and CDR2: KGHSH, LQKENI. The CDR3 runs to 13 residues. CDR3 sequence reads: CASSPGGVDEQFF. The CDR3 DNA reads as TGTGCCAGCTCACCAGGAGGGGTGGATGAGCAGTTCTTC.

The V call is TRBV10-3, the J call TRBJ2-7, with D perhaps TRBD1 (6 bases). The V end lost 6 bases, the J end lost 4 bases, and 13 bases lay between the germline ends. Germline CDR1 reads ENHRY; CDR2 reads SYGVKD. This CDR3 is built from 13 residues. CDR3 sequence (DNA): TGTGCCATCAGGTCGGACGGGACATACGAGCAGTACGTC. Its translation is CAIRSDGTYEQYV.